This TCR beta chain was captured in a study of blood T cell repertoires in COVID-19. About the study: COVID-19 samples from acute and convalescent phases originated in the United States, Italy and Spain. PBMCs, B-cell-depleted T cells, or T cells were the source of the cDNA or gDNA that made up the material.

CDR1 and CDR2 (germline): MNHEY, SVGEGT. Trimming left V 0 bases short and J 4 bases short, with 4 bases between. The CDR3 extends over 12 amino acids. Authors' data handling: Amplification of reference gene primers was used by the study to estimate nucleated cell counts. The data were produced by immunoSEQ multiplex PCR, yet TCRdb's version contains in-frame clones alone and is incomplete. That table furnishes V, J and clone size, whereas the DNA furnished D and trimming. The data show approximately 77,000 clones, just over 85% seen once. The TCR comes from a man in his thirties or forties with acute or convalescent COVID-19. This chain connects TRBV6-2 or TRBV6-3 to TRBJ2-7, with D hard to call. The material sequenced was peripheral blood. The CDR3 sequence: CASSYSRYEQYF. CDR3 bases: TGTGCCAGCAGTTACTCTCGGTACGAGCAGTACTTC.